The next 27 T cell receptor beta chains were all read from a single sample in a study of T cell clonality in common variable immunodeficiency. Study findings and constraints: In common variable immunodeficiency, TCR beta chains reportedly carried fewer deletions and N-nucleotide insertions.

Antigens for these TCRs are unknown. Measured with immunoSEQ multiplex PCR; TCRdb has only the in-frame clones, and not every one. The sample includes some 10,000 clones, none of them occurring once. The sample taken for sequencing was peripheral blood mononuclear cells. The receptors were gathered from a human donor with common variable immunodeficiency.

This clone was seen a handful of times. The read comes to an end 3 residues before the CDR3 does, leaving the germline J gene to fill in the end. This chain joins TRBV19 and TRBJ1-5; D is unresolved. This CDR3 is 11 amino acids long. Germline loops: CDR1 LNHDA, CDR2 SQIVND (reference sequence). Between the trimmed V and J ends, which lost 4 bases and 9 bases, there was a span of 7 bases. The CDR3 protein is CASSTNGPQHF. Partial CDR3 DNA: TGTGCCAGTAGTACTAATGGGCCC.

Concerning this clone: The read comes to an end 3 residues before the CDR3 does, leaving the germline J gene to fill in the end. The rearrangement uses TRBV29-1 and TRBJ2-5; 8 nucleotides align to TRBD1. J gave up 4 bases and V 8 bases, and 6 bases lay outside the gene matches. From germline, CDR1 is SQVTM and CDR2 ANQGSEA. This CDR3 region has 12 residues. The CDR3: CSRQGKGETQYF. Incomplete CDR3 DNA: TGCAGCCGACAGGGGAAGGGAGAGACC. Supplemented by reference TRBV29-1 and TRBJ2-5, the full variable domain reads SAVISQKPSRDICQRGTSLTIQCQVDSQVTMMFWYRQQPGQSLTLIATANQGSEATYESGFVIDKFPISRPNLTFSTLTVSNMSPEDSSIYLCSRQGKGETQYFGPGTRLLVL.

This clone has just a few counts. Relative to the germline gene, one junction end is altered; a read error may explain this. The missing CDR3 end, 3 residues past where the read stops, is filled in from the germline J gene. The chain employs TRBV18 and TRBJ2-1; 12 nucleotides match TRBD2. The CDR3 spans 16 residues. Germline CDR1 is KGHSH and CDR2 is LQKENI. CDR3 amino acids: CASPPRTSGIVDEQFF. The CDR3 bases that were read are TGTGCCAGCCCACCACGGACTAGCGGGATCGTAGATGAG. Complete variable domain (other parts from reference TRBV18 and TRBJ2-1): NAGVMQNPRHLVRRRGQEARLRCSPMKGHSHVYWYRQLPEEGLKFMVYLQKENIIDESGMPKERFSAEFPKEGPSILRIQQVVRGDSAAYFCASPPRTSGIVDEQFFGPGTRLTVL.

The sample holds a few counts of this clone. Sequencing ends 3 residues short of the CDR3 end; the germline J gene provides the rest. The chain couples TRBV19 to TRBJ2-3, with D hard to call. Looked up from germline, CDR1 is LNHDA and CDR2 is SQIVND (reference sequence). This CDR3 has 14 residues. V gave up 6 bases and J gave up 4 bases, with 14 bases separating them. CDR3 DNA, as far as it was read: TGTGCCAGTAGACCAGCGAGTTCGGCAGATACG. It translates to CASRPASSADT. The whole CDR3 protein is CASRPASSADTQYF.

This clone was picked up a small number of times. The CDR3 end lies 3 residues beyond the end of the read and is filled in from the germline J gene. The rearrangement uses TRBV7-2 and TRBJ2-3; 8 bases match TRBD1. Germline V CDR1 and CDR2: SGHTA, FQGNSA. The CDR3 sequence is 15 residues long. V gave up 2 bases and J gave up 0 bases; unmatched junction bases: 1. The sequenced part of the CDR3 DNA is TGTGCCAGCAGCTTATGGACAGGGAGCACAGATACG. Encoded protein: CASSLWTGSTDT. The full CDR3 protein is CASSLWTGSTDTQYF.

Details on this clone: Read sequence stops 3 residues before the CDR3 end, and the germline J gene provides the missing end. The chain joins TRBV18 to TRBJ1-5; D gene ambiguous. The V gene lost 0 bases and the J gene lost 2 bases, with 8 bases spanning the gap. The germline V gene has CDR1 KGHSH and CDR2 LQKENI. The CDR3 runs to 15 residues. Incomplete CDR3 DNA: TGTGCCAGCTCACCACCAGACACCCGCAATCAGCCC. Its protein is CASSPPDTRNQP. The entire CDR3 protein is CASSPPDTRNQPQHF.

This clone has more than one count but fewer than ten. The read is 3 residues too short to cover the CDR3 end, so that end is filled in from the germline J gene. J is TRBJ2-7 and V is TRBV6-2 or TRBV6-3, with TRBD1 as a possible D gene (6 bases). The length of the CDR3 is 16 residues. The germline CDR1 and CDR2 sequences are MNHEY and SVGEGT. V lost 6 bases to trimming and J lost 3 bases, with 21 bases between them. The CDR3 here is CASSNQGKKFHYEQYF. CDR3 DNA, as far as it was read: TGTGCCAGCAGCAATCAGGGGAAAAAATTCCACTACGAG.

This clone was observed a handful of times. From the germline J gene comes the end of the CDR3, since the read stops 3 residues before it. The rearrangement links TRBV2 to TRBJ1-4, with TRBD1 identical over 7 bases. J gave up 7 bases and V 6 bases, and 5 bases lay outside the gene matches. The germline CDR1 and CDR2 sequences are SNHLY and FYNNEI. CDR3 length equals 13 residues. CDR3 region: CASRDREGEKLFF. The part of the CDR3 DNA that was read is TGTGCCAGCAGAGACAGGGAGGGTGAAAAA.

This clone was counted between two and nine times. The sequence runs out 3 residues before the end of the CDR3; the remainder is reconstructed from the germline J gene. The gene calls are TRBV7-9 and TRBJ1-3; no reliable D call. CDR1 is SEHNR, CDR2 FQNEAQ, per germline (reference sequence). The CDR3 spans 13 residues. V dropped 0 bases and J dropped 4 bases, with 4 bases sitting between them. The sequenced part of the CDR3 DNA is TGTGCCAGCAGCTTAGCGCAGGGAAACACC. Protein: CASSLAQGNT. The whole CDR3 sequence is CASSLAQGNTIYF.

Concerning this clone itself: Read data end 3 residues before the CDR3 end; the end is taken from the germline J gene. This sequence joins TRBV18 and TRBJ1-1, with a weak D call TRBD1 (5 bases). The CDR3 has 13 residues. Germline V gene lookup returns CDR1 KGHSH and CDR2 LQKENI. Trimming shortened V by 3 bases and J by 4 bases, and 9 bases separated the two germline ends. This CDR3 reads CASSPPDSTEAFF. The DNA read from the CDR3 is TGTGCCAGCTCACCTCCTGACAGCACTGAA.

This clone was detected a few times. From the germline J gene comes the end of the CDR3, since the read stops 3 residues before it. The identical CDR3 is also encoded by other nucleotide sequences in the sample. The chain has TRBV7-2 and TRBJ1-2; possible D gene TRBD1, 5 bases. The germline V gene has CDR1 SGHTA and CDR2 FQGNSA. Trimming pared 0 bases from V and 5 bases from J, leaving 7 bases between. This CDR3 spans 13 amino acids. The CDR3: CASSLADTYGYTF. CDR3 DNA (partial): TGTGCCAGCAGCTTAGCGGACACGTATGGC.

This clone was seen a few times. The missing CDR3 end, 3 residues past where the read stops, is filled in from the germline J gene. The rearrangement links TRBV5-1 to TRBJ1-2; the D is unclear. Trimming pared 6 bases from V and 5 bases from J, leaving 17 bases between. This CDR3 comprises 14 residues. Germline V gene data show CDR1 as SGHRS and CDR2 as YFSETQ. The CDR3 protein is CASTEFFNNYGYTF. The CDR3 bases that were read are TGCGCCAGCACCGAGTTTTTCAACAATTATGGC.

This clone was counted only a few times. The CDR3 extends 3 residues past the end of the read, so its final part is completed from the germline J gene. The V call is TRBV30, the J call TRBJ1-3; D remains ambiguous. Germline lookup yields CDR1 GTSNPN and CDR2 SVGIG (reference sequence). The ends were cut back, 3 bases at V and 0 bases at J, with 12 bases in the middle. This CDR3 comprises 15 residues. The CDR3 reads CAWRRSESSGNTIYF. The covered CDR3 bases are TGTGCCTGGAGACGAAGCGAGTCCTCTGGAAACACC.

Remarks on this clone: The read stops 3 residues short of the end of the CDR3; the missing end is completed from the germline J gene. The chain recombines TRBV2 with TRBJ1-2, with TRBD1 as a possible D gene (5 bases). Germline CDR1 reads SNHLY; CDR2 reads FYNNEI. The CDR3 loop spans 11 amino acids. V was pared by 5 bases and J by 7 bases, with 8 bases between. CDR3 DNA (partial): TGTGCCAGCAGTCAGAGGGGTGGC. It translates to CASSQRGG. The full-length CDR3 reads as CASSQRGGYTF. The whole variable domain, filled in from reference TRBV2 and TRBJ1-2, reads EPEVTQTPSHQVTQMGQEVILRCVPISNHLYFYWYRQILGQKVEFLVSFYNNEISEKSEIFDDQFSVERPDGSNFTLKIRSTKLEDSAMYFCASSQRGGYTFGSGTRLTVV.

This clone was seen a few times. The read is 3 residues too short to cover the CDR3 end, so that end is filled in from the germline J gene. The V gene is TRBV2, the J gene TRBJ1-1; perhaps TRBD1 as D (6 bases). V gave up 8 bases and J gave up 5 bases, with 18 bases separating them. CDR3 length equals 14 residues. The germline gives CDR1 SNHLY, CDR2 FYNNEI. The DNA read from the CDR3 is TGTGCCAGCGTGAGGTTGGGGGCTGGGACTGAA. Translation: CASVRLGAGTE. The CDR3 in full is CASVRLGAGTEAFF. Full variable domain (missing parts from reference TRBV2 and TRBJ1-1): EPEVTQTPSHQVTQMGQEVILRCVPISNHLYFYWYRQILGQKVEFLVSFYNNEISEKSEIFDDQFSVERPDGSNFTLKIRSTKLEDSAMYFCASVRLGAGTEAFFGQGTRLTVV.

This clone came up a few times. The read falls 3 residues short of the CDR3 end, and the missing part is taken from the germline J gene. V is TRBV11-2 and J is TRBJ1-3; possibly TRBD1 for D (6 bases). The CDR3 extends over 14 amino acids. V lost 5 bases to trimming and J lost 2 bases, with 10 bases between them. Germline CDR1 and CDR2: SGHAT and FQNNGV. The sequenced CDR3 bases are TGTGCCAGCAGCGCAGACAGGACTGGAAACACC. Its translation is CASSADRTGNT. The entire CDR3 protein reads CASSADRTGNTIYF.

This clone was observed a few times. The observed sequence ends 3 residues before the CDR3 terminus, with the missing tail filled in from the germline J gene. This rearrangement joins TRBV5-1 to TRBJ2-5; 8 bases are a match to TRBD2. Germline V CDR1 and CDR2: SGHRS, YFSETQ. The CDR3 runs 15 residues. Losses at the gene ends were 0 bases for V and 5 bases for J; bases not matched to a gene: 6. This chain's CDR3 is CASSLGASGSETQYF. CDR3 DNA, as far as it was read: TGCGCCAGCAGCTTGGGCGCCAGCGGGAGCGAGACC.

The sample holds a few counts of this clone. The read ends 3 residues early relative to the CDR3; the germline J gene fills the gap. This chain links TRBV18 with TRBJ2-5; D gene unclear. Trimming removed 2 bases at V and 3 bases at J, with 7 bases between. This CDR3 has 13 residues. Looked up from germline, CDR1 is KGHSH and CDR2 is LQKENI. CDR3 DNA (partial): TGTGCCAGCTCACCAGGCACCAAAGAGACC. Its protein product is CASSPGTKET. The CDR3 in its entirety is CASSPGTKETQYF.

On this clone itself: The read is 3 residues too short to cover the CDR3 end, so that end is filled in from the germline J gene. The chain combines TRBV18 with TRBJ2-5, with TRBD2 identical over 8 bases. The CDR3 consists of 16 residues. The germline CDR1 and CDR2 sequences are KGHSH and LQKENI. The ends lost 2 bases at V and 2 bases at J; junction bases unmatched: 7. This CDR3 is CASSPSLAGPQETQYF. CDR3 DNA (partial): TGTGCCAGCTCACCAAGTTTAGCGGGACCTCAAGAGACC.

As regards this clone: The read is 3 residues too short to cover the CDR3 end, so that end is filled in from the germline J gene. V usage is TRBV19 and J usage is TRBJ2-1; the D is unclear. There are 12 residues in the CDR3. Between the trimmed V and J ends, which lost 3 bases and 7 bases, there was a span of 7 bases. Germline V gene lookup returns CDR1 LNHDA and CDR2 SQIVND (reference sequence). The CDR3: CASSIPRNEQFF. CDR3 DNA (partial): TGTGCCAGTAGTATCCCTAGAAATGAG.

By frequency in the sample, this clone is medium-sized. The sequence runs out 3 residues before the end of the CDR3; the remainder is reconstructed from the germline J gene. The rearrangement links TRBV20-1 to TRBJ2-6; 11 bases map to TRBD2. The CDR3 loop spans 18 amino acids. V lost 1 base to trimming and J lost 4 bases; unmatched junction nucleotides: 9. Germline V gene data show CDR1 as DFQATT and CDR2 as SNEGSKA (reference sequence). This CDR3 reads CSARVTSGSLSGANVLTF. CDR3 DNA, as far as it was read: TGCAGTGCTAGAGTTACTAGCGGGAGTCTCTCCGGGGCCAACGTC.

A remark on this clone: The read ends 3 residues early relative to the CDR3; the germline J gene fills the gap. The chain uses TRBV7-3 and TRBJ2-5, with 9 bases matching TRBD2. Germline V gives CDR1 SGHTA, CDR2 FQGTGA. There are 15 residues in the CDR3. The V segment lost 2 bases and the J segment 3 bases; nucleotides outside the gene matches: 4. The CDR3 sequence: CASSLGSSGKETQYF. The CDR3 bases that were read are TGTGCCAGCAGCTTAGGCTCTAGCGGGAAAGAGACC.

This clone was seen a handful of times. The CDR3 extends 3 residues past the end of the read, so its final part is completed from the germline J gene. The chain has TRBV27 and TRBJ2-7; tentative D call: TRBD2 (6 bases). The CDR3 covers 15 residues. V was clipped by 5 bases and J by 1 base, with 15 bases between them. From germline, CDR1 is MNHEY and CDR2 SMNVEV (reference sequence). The CDR3: CASSQDGLNSYEQYF. Incomplete CDR3 DNA: TGTGCCAGCAGTCAGGATGGACTAAATTCCTACGAG.

As regards this clone: The CDR3 goes on 3 residues after the read ends, and that part is filled in from the germline J gene. The chain is built from TRBV19 and TRBJ2-3, with D perhaps TRBD1 (7 bases). The CDR3 runs 15 residues. The V end lost 1 base, the J end lost 1 base, and 9 bases lay between the germline ends. Germline CDR1 and CDR2: LNHDA and SQIVND (reference sequence). The CDR3 bases that were read are TGTGCCAGTAGTATAGGCGGGACAGGCACAGATACG. Protein: CASSIGGTGTDT. The full CDR3 reads CASSIGGTGTDTQYF. Full variable domain (rest looked up from reference TRBV19 and TRBJ2-3): DGGITQSPKYLFRKEGQNVTLSCEQNLNHDAMYWYRQDPGQGLRLIYYSQIVNDFQKGDIAEGYSVSREKKESFPLTVTSAQKNPTAFYLCASSIGGTGTDTQYFGPGTRLTVL.

This clone was observed a few times. Read sequence stops 3 residues before the CDR3 end, and the germline J gene provides the missing end. V gene TRBV7-2 combines with J gene TRBJ2-7; D might be TRBD1 (6 bases). The CDR3 spans 15 residues. The germline V and J ends were trimmed by 3 bases and 3 bases, with 15 bases remaining between them. Germline assignment: CDR1 SGHTA and CDR2 FQGNSA. This chain's CDR3 is CASSFGWDTDYEQYF. Partial CDR3 DNA: TGTGCCAGCAGCTTTGGTTGGGACACCGACTACGAG.

Regarding this clone: The read terminates 3 residues before the CDR3 end, so the remaining end is supplied by the germline J gene. V is TRBV19 and J is TRBJ2-7, with 14 bases aligning to TRBD2. Germline V gene data show CDR1 as LNHDA and CDR2 as SQIVND (reference sequence). The junction had 9 bases not matched to a gene; V was cut back by 4 bases and J by 4 bases. The CDR3 extends over 17 amino acids. The CDR3 DNA, read in part, is TGTGCCAGTAGTAAAGGGACTAGCGGGAGTTTTTTGTACGAG. Translating gives CASSKGTSGSFLYE. The full CDR3 reads CASSKGTSGSFLYEQYF.

For this clone: The read gets to within 3 residues of the CDR3 end, and the germline J gene fills in the rest. The V gene is TRBV2, the J gene TRBJ2-3; possibly TRBD2 for D (5 bases). Trimming stripped 5 bases from V and 5 bases from J, with 14 bases between. The CDR3 spans 14 residues. The germline V gene has CDR1 SNHLY and CDR2 FYNNEI. The CDR3 protein is CASSLTQAGDTQYF. The CDR3 bases that were read are TGTGCCAGCAGTCTTACCCAGGCGGGAGATACG.